Listed below are T cell receptor beta chains from one sample, sequenced in a study of human T cells and chemical hapten exposure. TCRdb independently ran MiXCR on the RACE reads; one entry per CDR3 protein. The sample contains about 80,000 distinct CDR3 sequences, about 8.6% of which appear only once. Sequences were obtained from whole blood. These TCRs come from a female donor in good health. Some clones in this sample may be carry-over from other donors' samples. Each CDR3 is given with its conserved first and last residue. Each record gives: CDR3 length, J gene, clone size, D gene, V gene, CDR3 DNA, CDR3 protein. D genes are given only for firm matches. The size field is filled for only some rows; it gives once, few, many or a size class.

16	TRBJ2-3	.	.	TRBV3-1	TGTGCCAGCAGCCAAGGGAGCGTAAGAAACACAGATACGCAGTATTTT	CASSQGSVRNTDTQYF
15	TRBJ1-1	.	.	TRBV5-6	TGTGCCAGCAGCTCACCCGAAGGGGTGGACACTGAAGCTTTCTTT	CASSSPEGVDTEAFF
19	TRBJ1-4	few	TRBD1	TRBV27	TGTGCCAGCAGTTTATTCAAGGGGGCGGGTGTCCTAACTAATGAAAAACTGTTTTTT	CASSLFKGAGVLTNEKLFF
12	TRBJ2-1	many	TRBD2	TRBV20-1	TGCAGTGCTAGCGGACTAGCGGGGGCCCTGATCTTC	CSASGLAGALIF
14	TRBJ1-4	.	.	TRBV2	TGTGCCAGCAGTGAGGGAGAGGGTAGTGAAAAACTGTTTTTT	CASSEGEGSEKLFF
14	TRBJ1-3	few	.	TRBV3-1	TGTGCCAGCAGCCTGAAGTACTCTGGAAACACCATATATTTT	CASSLKYSGNTIYF
15	TRBJ2-5	.	TRBD2	TRBV20-1	TGCAGTGCTACCGGGACTAGCGGCGACCAAGAGACCCAGTACTTC	CSATGTSGDQETQYF
16	TRBJ2-7	many	TRBD2	TRBV5-1	TGCGCCAGCAGCGATCCCTCTAGCGGAGGGACCGGAGAGCAGTACTTC	CASSDPSSGGTGEQYF
15	TRBJ2-7	.	TRBD1	TRBV19	TGTGCCAGTAGTATAGAACCCACAGGGGTCCACGAGCAGTACTTC	CASSIEPTGVHEQYF
14	TRBJ1-5	many	.	TRBV18	TGTGCCAGCTCACCCGGTAGGGGCAATCAGCCCCAGCATTTT	CASSPGRGNQPQHF
15	TRBJ1-2	few	.	TRBV25-1	TGTGCCAGCAGTGAATGTCGCTGGGGGGCGTGTGGCTACACCTTC	CASSECRWGACGYTF
17	TRBJ2-7	.	.	TRBV7-9	TGTGCCAGCAGCTTAGGGACGGTTGCTCTTAGCTCCTACGAGCAGTACTTC	CASSLGTVALSSYEQYF
16	TRBJ1-2	many	.	TRBV28	TGTGCCAGCAACACCCCAGCCACGCCGCCAGCCTATGGCTACACCTTC	CASNTPATPPAYGYTF
14	TRBJ1-6	.	.	TRBV20-1	TGCAGTGCACCCGGGAGGGGGTATAATTCACCCCTCCACTTT	CSAPGRGYNSPLHF
19	TRBJ1-1	many	.	TRBV5-6	TGTGCCAGCAGCTTTCCGGGCCTCCGCGGACGGGCGATGAACACTGAAGCTTTCTTT	CASSFPGLRGRAMNTEAFF
14	TRBJ2-7	many	TRBD1	TRBV6-5	TGTGCCAGCAGTACCGGGACAGTCGTCGACGAGCAGTACTTC	CASSTGTVVDEQYF
11	TRBJ2-7	many	.	TRBV20-1	TGCAGTGCTCAGCGCTACTATGAGCAGTACTTC	CSAQRYYEQYF
17	TRBJ1-5	few	TRBD1	TRBV5-4	TGTGCCAGCAGCTTTGAGAGTGTTAGGACAGGGGACCAGCCCCAGCATTTT	CASSFESVRTGDQPQHF
13	TRBJ2-2	many	.	TRBV7-9	TGTGCCAGCAGCTTAGATAACACCGGGGAGCTGTTTTTT	CASSLDNTGELFF
14	TRBJ2-5	many	.	TRBV20-1	TGCAGTGTTCTAGCAGGGACTCCAGAAGAGACCCAGTACTTC	CSVLAGTPEETQYF
17	TRBJ1-5	few	TRBD1	TRBV25-1	TGTGCCAGCAGTGAATCAGGACAGGGGGCCAGCAATCAGCCCCAGCATTTT	CASSESGQGASNQPQHF
13	TRBJ1-2	many	TRBD1	TRBV29-1	TGCAGCGTTGAACTCCGGGACAGCTATGGCTACACCTTC	CSVELRDSYGYTF
15	TRBJ2-1	many	TRBD1	TRBV6-6	TGTGCCAGCAGTACACTCCCGGACAGGGGTATTGAGCAGTTCTTC	CASSTLPDRGIEQFF
16	TRBJ1-4	few	.	TRBV5-1	TGCGCCAGCAGTTCGAGTTCAGGATTCGCGAGTGAAAAACTGTTTTTT	CASSSSSGFASEKLFF
16	TRBJ1-1	few	.	TRBV5-1	TGCGCCAGCAGCTTCCGTGGAGGGCGGGTGAACACTGAAGCTTTCTTT	CASSFRGGRVNTEAFF
11	TRBJ2-7	.	.	TRBV7-8	TGTGCCAGCCAAGACAACTACGAGCAGTACTTC	CASQDNYEQYF
14	TRBJ2-7	.	.	TRBV5-1	TGCGCCAGCAGCTTCGACAGGACCTCCGGAAAGGGGCACTTC	CASSFDRTSGKGHF
13	TRBJ1-5	few	.	TRBV28	TGTGCCAGCAACAGACAGAGCAATCAGCCCCAGCATTTT	CASNRQSNQPQHF
11	TRBJ2-3	many	TRBD2	TRBV11-2	TGTGCCAGCAGCACTAGCGATCCGCAGTATTTT	CASSTSDPQYF
17	TRBJ1-2	many	TRBD1	TRBV7-9	TGTGCCAGCAGCACTAGACAGGGGGCCTCGGCTAACTATGGCTACACCTTC	CASSTRQGASANYGYTF
15	TRBJ2-5	many	.	TRBV4-3	TGCGCCAGCAGCCCGATGGGGCGGGGTGGTGAGACCCAGTACTTC	CASSPMGRGGETQYF
16	TRBJ1-2	many	.	TRBV29-1	TGCAGCGCCGTCGGATCCTCGGGGACTCCTGGCTATGGCTACACCTTC	CSAVGSSGTPGYGYTF
14	TRBJ2-3	few	.	TRBV24-1	TGTGCCACCGACAGGGAGGTCGGCACAGATACGCAGTATTTT	CATDREVGTDTQYF
13	TRBJ2-7	few	.	TRBV20-1	TGCAGTGCTCAGGGGGGGGACCTAGGTGAGCAGTACTTC	CSAQGGDLGEQYF
11	TRBJ1-1	many	.	TRBV12-3/TRBV12-4	TGTGCCAGCAGAAAAAGGGAAGTGGCTTTCTTT	CASRKREVAFF
12	TRBJ2-3	.	.	TRBV7-6	TGTGCCAGCAGCACATATACAGATACGCAGTATTTT	CASSTYTDTQYF
17	TRBJ2-6	once	.	TRBV6-1	TGTGCCAGCAGTGAATTAGGGGGGCAAGGCGGGGCCAACGTCCTGACTTTC	CASSELGGQGGANVLTF
19	TRBJ2-3	many	.	TRBV20-1	TGCAGTGCCCCCCCGGCCTTATCGAGACGGAAAGAACACACAGATACGCAGTATTTT	CSAPPALSRRKEHTDTQYF
16	TRBJ2-3	many	TRBD2	TRBV4-3	TGCGCCAGCAGCCAAGATCTAGCGGGGGCCACAGATACGCAGTATTTT	CASSQDLAGATDTQYF
13	TRBJ1-2	few	.	TRBV3-1	TGTGCCAGCAGCCAGCAGGAAGACTATGGCTACACCTTC	CASSQQEDYGYTF
12	TRBJ1-2	.	TRBD1	TRBV6-2/TRBV6-3	TGTGCCAGCAGTTACGCCCCAGAGGGACAGCTCTTC	CASSYAPEGQLF
15	TRBJ2-3	many	TRBD1	TRBV6-6	TGTGCCAGCAGGGGGACAGGGAGACGTCAAGATACGCAGTATTTT	CASRGTGRRQDTQYF
13	TRBJ2-7	few	.	TRBV2	TGTGCCAGCATCCCAGGGGTACCCTACGAGCAGTACTTC	CASIPGVPYEQYF
17	TRBJ2-7	few	TRBD1	TRBV7-2	TGTGCCAGCAGCGTCCGGGACAGTAGTTCCTTCTCCTACGAGCAGTACTTC	CASSVRDSSSFSYEQYF
14	TRBJ1-6	.	.	TRBV6-5	TGTGCCAGCAGTTATCGTATCATTAATTCACCCCTCCACTTT	CASSYRIINSPLHF
14	TRBJ1-3	many	.	TRBV4-2	TGTGCCAGCAGCCAAGAGGATACTGGAAACACCATATATTTT	CASSQEDTGNTIYF
16	TRBJ2-3	many	.	TRBV7-6	TGTGCCAGCAGCCCCTCATCTAGCGTTAGCACAGATACGCAGTATTTT	CASSPSSSVSTDTQYF
16	TRBJ2-4	many	.	TRBV5-1	TGCGCCAGCAGCTTGGACGCGGGGACAGCCAAAAACATTCAGTACTTC	CASSLDAGTAKNIQYF
16	TRBJ2-7	many	.	TRBV6-6	TGTGCCAGCAGTTACTCGATGACAGGGAGGTCCTACGAGCAGTACTTC	CASSYSMTGRSYEQYF
15	TRBJ2-1	many	TRBD2	TRBV29-1	TGCAGCGCCGCCGTCCTAGCGGGGGATTGGTATGAGCAGTTCTTC	CSAAVLAGDWYEQFF
12	TRBJ2-7	many	.	TRBV29-1	TGCAGCGTTTTTCAGTACCCCTACGAGCAGTACTTC	CSVFQYPYEQYF
16	TRBJ1-2	many	.	TRBV27	TGTGCCAGCAGAGCCCCGATGGGGGGTGAGCGCTATGGCTACACCTTC	CASRAPMGGERYGYTF